The 10 T cell receptor beta chains below were found in one sample sequenced in a study of blood T cell repertoires in COVID-19. Using immunoSEQ multiplex PCR, the repertoire was profiled, and TCRdb retains in-frame clones only, with some absent. This table has about 14,000 clones, about 90% appearing once. Material: peripheral blood. Receptors were obtained from a human donor with active COVID-19. The donor label of this sample is uncertain.

V and J are TRBV27 and TRBJ2-3, with 9 positions matching TRBD2. Trimming cost V 2 bases and J 2 bases; bases outside gene matches: 2. Looked up from germline, CDR1 is MNHEY and CDR2 is SMNVEV (reference sequence). CDR3 length: 15 residues. CDR3 sequence (DNA): TGTGCCAGCAGTTTACTAGCGGGATTCACAGATACGCAGTATTTT. It is translated as CASSLLAGFTDTQYF.

This sequence joins TRBV9 and TRBJ2-7; 9 bases fit TRBD1. There are 15 residues in the CDR3. Trimming removed 1 base from V and 3 bases from J; junction bases left unmatched: 5. In germline, CDR1 is SGDLS, CDR2 YYNGEE. CDR3 in amino acids: CASSVSDRGFYEQYF. In DNA, the CDR3 is TGTGCCAGCAGCGTAAGTGACAGGGGGTTCTACGAGCAGTACTTC.

The rearrangement joins TRBV13 to TRBJ2-7, with 9 bases lining up with TRBD1. The V and J ends lost 5 bases and 5 bases, in that order; junction bases with no gene match: 13. This CDR3 region has 16 residues. The V gene's germline CDR1 is PRHDT and CDR2 FYEKMQ (reference sequence). CDR3 sequence: CASSAPAGTGSNEQYF. The CDR3 DNA is TGTGCCAGCAGCGCCCCGGCCGGGACAGGGTCCAACGAGCAGTACTTC.

This sequence joins TRBV28 and TRBJ2-7; 8 bases match TRBD2. V shed 2 bases, J shed 0 bases, and the junction held 6 bases outside the gene matches. This CDR3 has 16 amino acids. In germline, CDR1 is MDHEN, CDR2 SYDVKM. The CDR3 bases are TGTGCCAGCAGTTTAGGTGGGGCGGGGGGCTCCTACGAGCAGTACTTC. Translating gives CASSLGGAGGSYEQYF.

This chain connects TRBV5-5 to TRBJ1-3; 9 positions agree with TRBD1. Germline CDR1 reads SGHKS; CDR2 reads YYEKEE (reference sequence). V gave up 2 bases and J gave up 0 bases; unmatched junction bases: 6. CDR3 length: 17 residues. The CDR3 spells CASSFPGTGFSGNTIYF. As DNA, the CDR3 is TGTGCCAGCAGCTTCCCCGGGACAGGGTTCTCTGGAAACACCATATATTTT.

The chain combines TRBV19 with TRBJ1-5; D not certain. Between the trimmed V and J ends, which lost 5 bases and 4 bases, there was a span of 12 bases. This CDR3 comprises 14 residues. Germline V gene sequence: CDR1 LNHDA, CDR2 SQIVND (reference sequence). The CDR3 loop reads CASSPSPGNQPQHF. The CDR3 DNA reads as TGTGCCAGTAGTCCTAGTCCGGGGAATCAGCCCCAGCATTTT.

This clone was observed a single time. The chain combines TRBV12-5 with TRBJ2-1; D might be TRBD2 (6 bases). The ends were cut back, 6 bases at V and 7 bases at J, with 10 bases in the middle. Germline CDR1 reads LGHNT; CDR2 reads FRNRAP. The CDR3 spans 12 residues. The CDR3 spells CASGRGANEQFF. The CDR3 DNA reads as TGTGCTAGTGGGCGCGGGGCAAATGAGCAGTTCTTC.

A single count supports this clone. V usage is TRBV18 and J usage is TRBJ2-2; 9 nucleotides match TRBD1. V shed 5 bases, J shed 3 bases, and the junction held 10 bases outside the gene matches. The CDR3 contains 17 residues. Germline-derived CDR1 and CDR2 are KGHSH and LQKENI. The CDR3 sequence: CASSTGGTGRDTGELFF. The CDR3, as DNA: TGTGCCAGCTCAACCGGAGGGACAGGGAGGGACACCGGGGAGCTGTTTTTT.

This clone appeared a few times. This rearrangement joins TRBV9 to TRBJ1-6; D may be TRBD1 (5 bases). This CDR3 has 16 amino acids. Per the germline V gene, CDR1 is SGDLS and CDR2 is YYNGEE. Trimming took 4 bases from V and 9 from J, leaving 20 bases between them. This chain's CDR3 is CASSHQGGVEGSPLHF. The DNA for the CDR3 is TGTGCCAGCAGCCACCAGGGAGGGGTGGAAGGTTCACCCCTCCACTTT.

The chain recombines TRBV29-1 with TRBJ2-1, with 10 positions matching TRBD2. The CDR3 covers 14 residues. V shed 7 bases, J shed 6 bases, and the junction held 9 bases outside the gene matches. The germline CDR1 and CDR2 sequences are SQVTM and ANQGSEA. DNA for the CDR3: TGCAGCGCCTTAGCGGGGGGCGTGGGCAATGAGCAGTTCTTC. This translates into CSALAGGVGNEQFF.